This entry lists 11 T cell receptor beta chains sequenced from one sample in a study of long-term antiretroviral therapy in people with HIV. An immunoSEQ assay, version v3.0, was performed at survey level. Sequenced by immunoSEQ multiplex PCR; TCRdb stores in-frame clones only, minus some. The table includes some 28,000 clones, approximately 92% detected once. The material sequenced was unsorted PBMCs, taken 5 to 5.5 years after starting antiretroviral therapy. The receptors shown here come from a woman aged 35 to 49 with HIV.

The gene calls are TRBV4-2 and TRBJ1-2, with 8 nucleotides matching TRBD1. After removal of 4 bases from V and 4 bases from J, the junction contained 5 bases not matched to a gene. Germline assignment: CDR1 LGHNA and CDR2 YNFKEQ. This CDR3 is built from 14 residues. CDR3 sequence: CASSRGQGTYGYTF. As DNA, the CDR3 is TGTGCCAGCAGCCGCGGACAGGGAACCTATGGCTACACCTTC.

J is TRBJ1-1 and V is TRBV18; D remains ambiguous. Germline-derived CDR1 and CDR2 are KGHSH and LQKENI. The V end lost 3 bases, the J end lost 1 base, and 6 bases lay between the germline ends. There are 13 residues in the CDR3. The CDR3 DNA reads TGTGCCAGCTCACCTCAGGCGAACACTGAAGCTTTCTTT. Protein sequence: CASSPQANTEAFF.

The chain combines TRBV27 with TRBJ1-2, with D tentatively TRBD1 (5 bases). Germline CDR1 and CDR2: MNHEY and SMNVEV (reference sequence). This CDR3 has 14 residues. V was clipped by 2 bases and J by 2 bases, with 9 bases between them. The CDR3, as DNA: TGTGCCAGCAGTTTAACAGGCGTCAACTATGGCTACACCTTC. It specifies CASSLTGVNYGYTF.

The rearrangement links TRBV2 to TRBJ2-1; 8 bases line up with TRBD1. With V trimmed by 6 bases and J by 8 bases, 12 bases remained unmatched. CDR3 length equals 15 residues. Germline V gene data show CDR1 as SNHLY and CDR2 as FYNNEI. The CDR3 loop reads CASRLTGATSDEQFF. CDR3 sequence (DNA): TGTGCCAGCAGATTGACAGGGGCGACGTCTGATGAGCAGTTCTTC.

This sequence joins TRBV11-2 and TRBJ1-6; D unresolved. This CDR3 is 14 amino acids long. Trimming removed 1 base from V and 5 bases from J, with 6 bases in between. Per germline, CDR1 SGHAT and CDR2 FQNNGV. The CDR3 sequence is CASSLASHNSPLHF. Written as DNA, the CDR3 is TGTGCCAGCAGCTTAGCTAGTCATAATTCACCCCTCCACTTT.

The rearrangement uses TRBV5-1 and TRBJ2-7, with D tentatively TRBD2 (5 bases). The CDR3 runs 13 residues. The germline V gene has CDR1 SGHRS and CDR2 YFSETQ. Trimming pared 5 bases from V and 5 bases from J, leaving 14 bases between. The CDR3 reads CASRGGGRDEQYF. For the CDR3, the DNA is TGCGCCAGCAGGGGCGGCGGGCGGGACGAGCAGTACTTC.

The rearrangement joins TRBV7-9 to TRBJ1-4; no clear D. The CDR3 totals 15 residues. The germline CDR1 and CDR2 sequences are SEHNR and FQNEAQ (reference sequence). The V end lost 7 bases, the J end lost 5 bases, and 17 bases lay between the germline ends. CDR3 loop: CASTPFPALNEKLFF. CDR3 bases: TGTGCCAGCACCCCTTTCCCGGCCCTCAATGAAAAACTGTTTTTT.

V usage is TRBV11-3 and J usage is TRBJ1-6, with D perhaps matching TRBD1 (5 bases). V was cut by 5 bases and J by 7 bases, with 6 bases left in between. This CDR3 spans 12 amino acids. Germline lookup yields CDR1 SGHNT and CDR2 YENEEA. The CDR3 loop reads CASSAGNSPLHF. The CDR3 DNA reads TGTGCCAGCAGCGCAGGGAATTCACCCCTCCACTTT.

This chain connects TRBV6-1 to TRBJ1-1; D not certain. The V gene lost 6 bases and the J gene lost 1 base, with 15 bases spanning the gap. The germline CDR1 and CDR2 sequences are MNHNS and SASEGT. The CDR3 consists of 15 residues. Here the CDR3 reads CASRRDEGWNTEAFF. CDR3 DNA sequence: TGTGCCAGCAGGAGAGACGAAGGGTGGAACACTGAAGCTTTCTTT.

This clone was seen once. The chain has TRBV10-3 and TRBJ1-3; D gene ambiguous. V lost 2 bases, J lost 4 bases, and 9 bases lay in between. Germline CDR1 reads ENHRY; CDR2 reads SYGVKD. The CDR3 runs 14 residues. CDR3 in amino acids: CAISEPRAGNTIYF. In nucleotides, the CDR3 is TGTGCCATCAGTGAGCCACGGGCAGGAAACACCATATATTTT.

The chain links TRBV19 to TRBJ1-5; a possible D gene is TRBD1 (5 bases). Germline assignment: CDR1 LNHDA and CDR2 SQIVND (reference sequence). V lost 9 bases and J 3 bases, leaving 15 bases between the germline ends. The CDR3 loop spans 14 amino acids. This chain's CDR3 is CASSFRGLNQPQHF. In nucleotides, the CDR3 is TGTGCCAGCTCCTTCCGGGGCCTCAATCAGCCCCAGCATTTT. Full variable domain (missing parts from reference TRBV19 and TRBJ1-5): DGGITQSPKYLFRKEGQNVTLSCEQNLNHDAMYWYRQDPGQGLRLIYYSQIVNDFQKGDIAEGYSVSREKKESFPLTVTSAQKNPTAFYLCASSFRGLNQPQHFGDGTRLSIL.